The present T cell receptor (beta chain) was sequenced within a study of shared clonotypes between healthy human individuals. General study results and limits: Sorted-subset sequencing, rarefaction showed, was incomplete despite large depth. The donor pool, a small one, limited the genetic and exposure-history diversity represented. The study found about 5% of naive CD4 clonotypes shared across a few donors.

Original handling: Owing to the provision of junction-only sequences devoid of quality scores by immunoSEQ, filtering differed. The data were produced by immunoSEQ multiplex PCR, yet TCRdb's version contains in-frame clones alone and is incomplete. For V, J and clone size, that table is used; D and trimming come from the DNA. Among 2 million to 3 million clones listed, 93% were seen once. This clone was observed a handful of times. As yet, its antigen is unknown. Trimming pared 2 bases from V and 7 bases from J, leaving 11 bases between. Per the germline V gene, CDR1 is SGHAT and CDR2 is FQNNGV. The CDR3 loop spans 14 amino acids.

The gene calls are TRBV11-2 and TRBJ1-4; D ambiguous. This receptor was identified in a young man in good health. Some clones in this sample may be carry-over from other donors' samples. The sequenced sample consisted of naive CD4+ T cells from PBMCs. Subset in this sample: CD45RA+ positively selected. DNA of the CDR3: TGTGCCAGCAGCTTAATCGGCAGGTTTGAAAAACTGTTTTTT. Translated: CASSLIGRFEKLFF.